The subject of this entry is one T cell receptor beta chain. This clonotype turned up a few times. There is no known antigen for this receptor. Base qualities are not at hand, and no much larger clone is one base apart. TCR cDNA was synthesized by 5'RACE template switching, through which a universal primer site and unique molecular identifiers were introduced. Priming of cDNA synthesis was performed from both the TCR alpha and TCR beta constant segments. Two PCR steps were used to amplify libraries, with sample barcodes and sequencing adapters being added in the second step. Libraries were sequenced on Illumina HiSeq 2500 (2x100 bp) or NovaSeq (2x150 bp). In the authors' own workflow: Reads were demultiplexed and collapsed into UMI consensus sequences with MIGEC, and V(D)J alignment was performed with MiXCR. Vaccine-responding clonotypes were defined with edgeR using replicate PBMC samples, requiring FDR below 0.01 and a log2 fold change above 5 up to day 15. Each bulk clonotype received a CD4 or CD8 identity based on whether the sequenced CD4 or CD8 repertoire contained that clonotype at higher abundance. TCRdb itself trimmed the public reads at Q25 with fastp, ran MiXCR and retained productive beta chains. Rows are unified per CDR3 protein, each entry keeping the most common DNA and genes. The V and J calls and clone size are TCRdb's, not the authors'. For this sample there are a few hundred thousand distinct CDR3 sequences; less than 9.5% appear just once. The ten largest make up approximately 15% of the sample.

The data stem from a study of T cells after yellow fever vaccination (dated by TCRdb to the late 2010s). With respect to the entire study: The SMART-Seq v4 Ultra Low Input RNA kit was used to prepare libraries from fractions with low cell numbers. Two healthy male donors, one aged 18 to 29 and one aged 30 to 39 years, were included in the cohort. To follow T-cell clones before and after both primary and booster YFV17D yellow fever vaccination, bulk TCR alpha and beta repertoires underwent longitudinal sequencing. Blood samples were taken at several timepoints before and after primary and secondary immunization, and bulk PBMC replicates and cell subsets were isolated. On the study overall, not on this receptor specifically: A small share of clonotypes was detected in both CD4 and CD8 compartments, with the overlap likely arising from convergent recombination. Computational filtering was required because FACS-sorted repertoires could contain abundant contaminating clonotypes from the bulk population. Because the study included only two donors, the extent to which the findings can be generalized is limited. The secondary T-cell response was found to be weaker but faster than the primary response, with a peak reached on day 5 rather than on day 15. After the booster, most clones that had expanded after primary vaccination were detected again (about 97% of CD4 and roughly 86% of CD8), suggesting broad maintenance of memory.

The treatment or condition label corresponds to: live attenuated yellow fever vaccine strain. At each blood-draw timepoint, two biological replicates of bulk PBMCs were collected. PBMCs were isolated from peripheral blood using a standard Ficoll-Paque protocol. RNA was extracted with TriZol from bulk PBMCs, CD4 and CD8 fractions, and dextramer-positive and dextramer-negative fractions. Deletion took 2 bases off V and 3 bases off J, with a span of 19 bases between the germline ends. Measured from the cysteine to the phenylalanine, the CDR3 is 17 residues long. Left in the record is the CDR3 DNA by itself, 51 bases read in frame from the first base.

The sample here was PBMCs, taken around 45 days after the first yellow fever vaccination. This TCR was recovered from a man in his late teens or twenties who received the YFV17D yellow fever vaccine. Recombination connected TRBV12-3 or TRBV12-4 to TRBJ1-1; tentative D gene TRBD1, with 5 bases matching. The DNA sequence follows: TGTGCCAGCAGTTTAAGGGCGGCCCACTGGGGGGACACTGAAGCTTTCTTT. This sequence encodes CASSLRAAHWGDTEAFF.